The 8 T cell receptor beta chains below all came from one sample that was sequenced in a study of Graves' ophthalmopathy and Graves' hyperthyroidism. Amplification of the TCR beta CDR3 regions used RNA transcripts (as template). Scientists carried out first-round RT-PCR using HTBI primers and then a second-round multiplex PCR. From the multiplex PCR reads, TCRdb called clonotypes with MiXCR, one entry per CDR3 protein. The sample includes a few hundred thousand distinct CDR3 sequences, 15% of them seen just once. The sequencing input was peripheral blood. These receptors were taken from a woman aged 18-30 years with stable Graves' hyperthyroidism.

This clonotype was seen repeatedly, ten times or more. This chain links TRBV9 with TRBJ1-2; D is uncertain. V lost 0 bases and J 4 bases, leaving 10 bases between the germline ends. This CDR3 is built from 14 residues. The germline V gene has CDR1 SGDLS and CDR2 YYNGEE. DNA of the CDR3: TGTGCCAGCAGCGTAGAGGTTGGTGCCTATGGCTACACCTTC. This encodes CASSVEVGAYGYTF.

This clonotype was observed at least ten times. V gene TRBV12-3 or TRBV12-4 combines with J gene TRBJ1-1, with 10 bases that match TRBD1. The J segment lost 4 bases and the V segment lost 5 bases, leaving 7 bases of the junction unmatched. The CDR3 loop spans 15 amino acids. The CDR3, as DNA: TGTGCCAGCAGTGGTCCCGGGACAGGGGCCACTGAAGCTTTCTTT. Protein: CASSGPGTGATEAFF.

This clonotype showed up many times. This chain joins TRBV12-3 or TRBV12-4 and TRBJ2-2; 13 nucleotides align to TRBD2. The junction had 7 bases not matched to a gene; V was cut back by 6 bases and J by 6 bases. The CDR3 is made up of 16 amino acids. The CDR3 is CASSPRLAGGPGELFF. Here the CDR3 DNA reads TGTGCCAGCAGCCCGAGACTAGCGGGGGGACCCGGGGAGCTGTTTTTT.

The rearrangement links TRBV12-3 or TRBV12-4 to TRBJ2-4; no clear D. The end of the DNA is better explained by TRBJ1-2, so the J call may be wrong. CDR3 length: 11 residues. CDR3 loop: CASRAGGGYTF. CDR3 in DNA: TGTGCCAGCAGGGCGGGAGGCGGCTACACCTTC.

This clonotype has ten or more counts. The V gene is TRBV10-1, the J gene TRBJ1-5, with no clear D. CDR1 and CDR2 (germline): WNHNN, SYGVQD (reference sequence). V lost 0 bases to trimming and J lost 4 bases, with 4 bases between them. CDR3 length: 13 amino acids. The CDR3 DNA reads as TGCGCCAGCAGTGAGTCGAAGAATCAGCCCCAGCATTTT. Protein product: CASSESKNQPQHF.

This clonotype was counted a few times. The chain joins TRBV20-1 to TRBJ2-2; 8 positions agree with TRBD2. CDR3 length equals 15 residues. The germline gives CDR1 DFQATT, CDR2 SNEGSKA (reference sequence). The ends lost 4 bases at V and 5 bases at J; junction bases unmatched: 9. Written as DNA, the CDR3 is TGCAGTGCTATCCACGGGGGGGCGAGTACCGGGGAGCTGTTTTTT. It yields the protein CSAIHGGASTGELFF.

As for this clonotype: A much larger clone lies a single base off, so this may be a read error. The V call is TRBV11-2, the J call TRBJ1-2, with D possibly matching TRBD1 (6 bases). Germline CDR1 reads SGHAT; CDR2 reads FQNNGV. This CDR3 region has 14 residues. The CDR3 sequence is CAISFRDNNYGYTF. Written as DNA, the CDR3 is TGTGCCATCAGCTTCCGGGACAACAACTATGGCTACACCTTC.

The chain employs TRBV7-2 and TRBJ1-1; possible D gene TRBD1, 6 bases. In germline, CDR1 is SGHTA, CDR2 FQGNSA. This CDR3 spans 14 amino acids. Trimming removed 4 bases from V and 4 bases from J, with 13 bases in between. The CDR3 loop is CASSSDSSSTEAFF. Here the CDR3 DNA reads TGTGCCAGCAGCTCGGACAGCTCATCCACTGAAGCTTTCTTT.